One sample yielded the 14 T cell receptor beta chains listed below, sequenced in a study of OX40 agonist ivuxolimab in advanced cancers. Profiling relied on immunoSEQ multiplex PCR, and the TCRdb table lists in-frame clones only, not all of them. The sample holds over 80,000 clones, around 87% seen once. The sequencing used CD4+ or CD8+ T cells sorted from blood, collected in a trial of the OX40 agonist ivuxolimab. The receptors shown here come from an adult with an advanced solid tumor such as melanoma, head and neck, liver or kidney cancer.

This chain uses TRBV13 with TRBJ2-2, with D uncertain. This CDR3 region has 12 residues. Trimming stripped 1 base from V and 8 bases from J, with 5 bases between. CDR1 and CDR2 from the germline V gene are PRHDT and FYEKMQ (reference sequence). In DNA form, the CDR3 reads TGTGCCAGCAGCTTAGCAGCTGGGGAGCTGTTTTTT. As protein: CASSLAAGELFF.

This chain links TRBV6-5 with TRBJ2-3, with 16 bases aligning to TRBD2. The V gene's germline CDR1 is MNHEY and CDR2 SVGAGI. The CDR3 has 15 amino acids. V gave up 5 bases and J gave up 7 bases; unmatched junction bases: 3. DNA for the CDR3: TGTGCCAGCAGTCCGGGACTAGCGGGGGGGAATACGCAGTATTTT. Its protein is CASSPGLAGGNTQYF.

CDR3: CASTKDPYEQYF. CDR3 sequence (DNA): TGTGCCAGTACTAAAGATCCCTACGAGCAGTACTTC. The rearrangement uses TRBV6-1 and TRBJ2-5; D unresolved. The J call may be faulty, since TRBJ2-7 better matches the DNA end. This CDR3 spans 12 amino acids. CDR1 is MNHNS and CDR2 is SASEGT in the germline V gene.

V and J are TRBV5-1 and TRBJ2-5; 13 nucleotides agree with TRBD2. V was pared by 4 bases and J by 0 bases, with 3 bases of the junction left unmatched. The CDR3 is made up of 16 amino acids. The germline V gene has CDR1 SGHRS and CDR2 YFSETQ. CDR3 sequence (DNA): TGCGCCAGCAGCCCGGGACTAGCGGGATACCAAGAGACCCAGTACTTC. Protein: CASSPGLAGYQETQYF.

This clone is a singleton in its sample. V usage is TRBV18 and J usage is TRBJ2-7; possibly TRBD1 or TRBD2 for D (5 bases each). V shed 1 base and J shed 2 bases, with 15 bases lying between them. Germline CDR1 and CDR2: KGHSH and LQKENI. CDR3 size: 16 residues. The CDR3 sequence is CASSPLGASPPYEQYF. Written as DNA, the CDR3 is TGTGCCAGCTCACCACTCGGGGCATCGCCCCCCTACGAGCAGTACTTC.

The genes are TRBV6-5 and TRBJ2-1, with D hard to call. V lost 2 bases and J 0 bases, leaving 5 bases between the germline ends. Per germline, CDR1 MNHEY and CDR2 SVGAGI. This CDR3 has 14 amino acids. The CDR3 DNA reads TGTGCCAGCAGTTACCTCAGCTCCTACAATGAGCAGTTCTTC. Its protein is CASSYLSSYNEQFF.

The chain combines TRBV4-2 with TRBJ2-3, with 11 bases fitting TRBD1. This CDR3 region has 15 residues. V dropped 4 bases and J dropped 3; count of bases not matched to a gene: 3. Germline V gene data show CDR1 as LGHNA and CDR2 as YNFKEQ. The CDR3 sequence: CASSPGTGGTDTQYF. The CDR3 coding sequence is TGTGCCAGCAGCCCAGGGACAGGGGGAACAGATACGCAGTATTTT.

This clone was recorded only once. The J gene is TRBJ2-7, the V gene TRBV14; 10 bases map to TRBD2. The ends lost 1 base at V and 0 bases at J; junction bases unmatched: 6. This CDR3 comprises 17 residues. The germline V gene encodes CDR1 SGHDN and CDR2 FVKESK. CDR3 region: CASSQASSGRFSYEQYF. The CDR3 nucleotides are TGTGCCAGCAGCCAAGCGAGTAGCGGGAGGTTCTCCTACGAGCAGTACTTC.

This chain links TRBV7-2 with TRBJ2-2; D might be TRBD1 or TRBD2, each matching 7 bases. Germline V gives CDR1 SGHTA, CDR2 FQGNSA. This CDR3 has 15 amino acids. Trimming took 5 bases from V and 4 from J, leaving 14 bases between them. The CDR3 DNA sequence: TGTGCCAGCAGCCCACAGGGGAGGGGCACCGGGGAGCTGTTTTTT. This sequence encodes CASSPQGRGTGELFF.

The chain combines TRBV5-1 with TRBJ2-3; 13 bases are a match to TRBD2. Losses at the gene ends were 7 bases for V and 5 bases for J; bases not matched to a gene: 7. CDR3 length equals 15 residues. Per germline, CDR1 SGHRS and CDR2 YFSETQ. The CDR3 is CASRGLAGVVDTQYF. CDR3 nucleotides: TGCGCCAGCCGCGGACTAGCGGGAGTCGTAGATACGCAGTATTTT.

The chain is built from TRBV7-6 and TRBJ1-1; D not certain. The V end lost 4 bases, the J end lost 1 base, and 7 bases lay between the germline ends. In germline, CDR1 is SGHVS, CDR2 FNYEAQ. The CDR3 has 13 amino acids. The CDR3 spells CASSSMENTEAFF. Written as DNA, the CDR3 is TGTGCCAGCAGCTCCATGGAGAACACTGAAGCTTTCTTT.

The chain uses TRBV29-1 and TRBJ1-2, with 7 bases that match TRBD1. The CDR3 extends over 11 amino acids. V lost 7 bases and J lost 3; bases outside the gene matches: 2. Germline lookup yields CDR1 SQVTM and CDR2 ANQGSEA. CDR3 protein: CSGGTDYGYTF. The CDR3 DNA is TGCAGCGGGGGGACAGACTATGGCTACACCTTC.

The chain employs TRBV7-8 and TRBJ1-5, with D tentatively TRBD1 (5 bases). The germline CDR1 and CDR2 sequences are SGHVS and FQNEAQ. This CDR3 comprises 14 residues. Trimming removed 5 bases at V and 4 bases at J, with 12 bases between. CDR3 in amino acids: CASSEGHGNQPQHF. The CDR3 nucleotides read TGTGCCAGCAGCGAAGGACACGGGAATCAGCCCCAGCATTTT. The entire variable domain, with the rest obtained from reference TRBV7-8 and TRBJ1-5, is as follows: GAGVSQSPRYKVAKRGQDVALRCDPISGHVSLFWYQQALGQGPEFLTYFQNEAQLDKSGLPSDRFFAERPEGSVSTLKIQRTQQEDSAVYLCASSEGHGNQPQHFGDGTRLSIL.

The rearrangement joins TRBV19 to TRBJ2-5; D not resolved. Germline assignment: CDR1 LNHDA and CDR2 SQIVND (reference sequence). The CDR3 is 14 residues long. Trimming removed 3 bases from V and 2 bases from J, with 10 bases in between. The CDR3 sequence is CASSILGNQETQYF. The CDR3 DNA follows: TGTGCCAGTAGTATTTTGGGAAATCAAGAGACCCAGTACTTC.